This TCR beta chain was recovered during a study of T cells in localized non-small cell lung cancer. Findings of the study overall: In adjacent lung appeared a median around 57 of the top 100 tumor clones. Adjacent uninvolved lung tissue had the highest T cell clonality, exceeding tumor. Multi-region tumor sequencing was not done, so intratumor heterogeneity could not be excluded.

Trimming removed 10 bases from V and 4 bases from J, with 11 bases in between. CDR1 SGHTA and CDR2 FQGNSA come from the germline V gene. This CDR3 spans 13 amino acids. The protocol was immunoSEQ multiplex PCR, while the TCRdb copy is restricted to in-frame clones and leaves out a portion. In the table there are around 30,000 clones, about four fifths of which are singletons. In the case of this clone: Its target is not known.

The sample consisted of peripheral blood, taken before any cancer treatment. V usage is TRBV7-2 and J usage is TRBJ2-6; the D is unclear. The receptor comes from a male donor at least 60 years old with stage III squamous cell lung carcinoma. CDR3 loop: CATGRSGANVLTF. The CDR3, as DNA: TGTGCCACCGGAAGAAGCGGGGCCAACGTCCTGACTTTC.